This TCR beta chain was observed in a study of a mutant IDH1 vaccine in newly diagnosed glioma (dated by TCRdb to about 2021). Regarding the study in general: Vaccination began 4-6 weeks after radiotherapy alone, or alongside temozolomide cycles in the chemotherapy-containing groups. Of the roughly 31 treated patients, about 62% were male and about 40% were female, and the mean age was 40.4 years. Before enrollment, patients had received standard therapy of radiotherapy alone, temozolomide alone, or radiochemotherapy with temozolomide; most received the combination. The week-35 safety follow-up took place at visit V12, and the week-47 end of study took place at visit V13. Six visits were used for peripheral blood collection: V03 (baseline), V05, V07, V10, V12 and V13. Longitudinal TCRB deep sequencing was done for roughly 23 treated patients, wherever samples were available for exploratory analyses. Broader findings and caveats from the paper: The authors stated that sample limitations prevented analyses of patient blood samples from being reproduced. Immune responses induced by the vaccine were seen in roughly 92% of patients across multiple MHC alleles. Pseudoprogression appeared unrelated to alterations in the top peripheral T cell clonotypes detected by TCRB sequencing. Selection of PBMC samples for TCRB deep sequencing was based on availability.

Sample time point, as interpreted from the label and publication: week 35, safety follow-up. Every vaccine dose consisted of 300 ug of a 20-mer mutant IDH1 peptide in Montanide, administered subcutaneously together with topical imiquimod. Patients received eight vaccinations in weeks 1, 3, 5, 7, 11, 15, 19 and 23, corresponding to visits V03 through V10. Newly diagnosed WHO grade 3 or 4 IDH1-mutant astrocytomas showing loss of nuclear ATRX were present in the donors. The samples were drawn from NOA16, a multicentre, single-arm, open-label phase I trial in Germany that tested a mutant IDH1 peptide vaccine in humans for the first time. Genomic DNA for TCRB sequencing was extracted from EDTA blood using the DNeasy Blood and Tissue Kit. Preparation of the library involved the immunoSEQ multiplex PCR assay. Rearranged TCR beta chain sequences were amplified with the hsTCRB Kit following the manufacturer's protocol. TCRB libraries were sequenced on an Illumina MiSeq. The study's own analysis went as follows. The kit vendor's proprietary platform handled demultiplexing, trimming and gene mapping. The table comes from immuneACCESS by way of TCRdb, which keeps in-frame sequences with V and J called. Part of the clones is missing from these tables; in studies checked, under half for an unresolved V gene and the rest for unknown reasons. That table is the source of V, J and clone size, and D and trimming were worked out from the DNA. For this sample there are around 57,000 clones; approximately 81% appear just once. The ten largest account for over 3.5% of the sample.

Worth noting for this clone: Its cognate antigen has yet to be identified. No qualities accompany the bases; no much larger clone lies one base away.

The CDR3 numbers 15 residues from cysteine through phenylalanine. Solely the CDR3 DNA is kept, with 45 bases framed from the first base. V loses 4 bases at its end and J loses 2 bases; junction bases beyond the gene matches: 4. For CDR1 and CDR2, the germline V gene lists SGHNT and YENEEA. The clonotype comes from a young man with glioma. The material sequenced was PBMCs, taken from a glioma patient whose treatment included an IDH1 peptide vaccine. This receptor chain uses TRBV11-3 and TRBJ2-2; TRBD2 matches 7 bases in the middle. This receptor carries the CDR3 CASSSLTSNTGELFF. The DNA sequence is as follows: TGTGCCAGCAGCTCGTTGACTAGCAACACCGGGGAGCTGTTTTTT. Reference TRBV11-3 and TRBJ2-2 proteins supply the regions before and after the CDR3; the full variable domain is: EAGVVQSPRYKIIEKKQPVAFWCNPISGHNTLYWYLQNLGQGPELLIRYENEEAVDDSQLPKDRFSAERLKGVDSTLKIQPAELGDSAVYLCASSSLTSNTGELFFGEGSRLTVL.